Sequencing of this T cell receptor (beta chain) was carried out in a study of blood T cell repertoires in COVID-19. This CDR3 region has 15 residues. V shed 0 bases, J shed 7 bases, and the junction held 9 bases outside the gene matches. Germline loops: CDR1 MGHRA, CDR2 YSYEKL. Profiled with immunoSEQ multiplex PCR; TCRdb holds only in-frame clones, not every one. The table shows 60,000 to 90,000 clones, with roughly 70% occurring only once. This clonotype originated in a human donor with acute or convalescent COVID-19. The donor label of this sample is uncertain. Sequenced: peripheral blood. The chain has TRBV4-1 and TRBJ2-7; TRBD1 aligns across 7 bases. CDR3 coding DNA: TGCGCCAGCAGCCAAGATCTGAGGGGGCGCGGAGAGCAGTACTTC. Translated, it gives CASSQDLRGRGEQYF.